The source of this TCR beta chain is a study of tumor and adjacent non-tumor tissue in lung cancer. Study details: Patients comprised eleven to twelve adenocarcinoma, a couple of squamous cell carcinoma and 1 small cell lung cancer. Study-wide results and limits: Compared with tumor, normal lung showed significantly lower TCR diversity.

Comments on this clonotype: Its specificity is unknown. At one end, the junction sequence differs from germline, possibly due to a read error.

Germline values: CDR1 MNHNS, CDR2 SASEGT. CDR3 length: 15 amino acids. Three rounds of nested PCR, following a modified ARM-PCR protocol, produced the TCRbeta library. One entry per CDR3 protein, called by TCRdb with MiXCR from the multiplex PCR reads. The sample holds about 77,000 distinct CDR3 sequences, 76% seen once. The template was RNA from unsorted bulk tissue. This non-tumor lung sample came from over 3 cm beyond the tumor edge. Between August and November 2014, newly diagnosed, chemotherapy-naive lung cancer patients underwent thoracic surgery in China. The source material was distant non-tumor lung tissue. The J gene is TRBJ1-1, the V gene TRBV6-1; D is possibly TRBD1 (5 bases). The TCR comes from a man between 65 and 85 years old with non-small cell lung cancer. CDR3 in amino acids: CASIERSRVNTEAFF. The CDR3 DNA reads TGTGCAAGCATTGAGAGGAGCAGGGTTAACACTGAAGCTTTCTTT.